These 32 T cell receptor beta chains originate from one sample sequenced in a study of early T cells in non-severe SARS-CoV-2 infection. Each CDR3 protein is one row after TCRdb ran MiXCR on the 5' RACE reads. The sample lists roughly 69,000 distinct CDR3 sequences, about 9% seen once, with less than 20% in the top ten. The sample was whole blood, taken at baseline. The receptors were sampled from an adult who was a healthcare worker with PCR-confirmed SARS-CoV-2 infection or an uninfected control (not recorded which).

This clonotype was counted only a few times. A read error is likely, as this CDR3 ends without the conserved phenylalanine or tryptophan. This rearrangement joins TRBV11-2 to TRBJ1-6; TRBD1 matches 9 bases. CDR1 SGHAT and CDR2 FQNNGV come from the germline V gene. The CDR3 is made up of 15 amino acids. CDR3 coding DNA: TGTGTCAGCAGCTTAGATGGACAGGGGCGGTCACCCCTCCACCTT. Its translation is CVSSLDGQGRSPLHL.

This clonotype appeared many times. The chain is built from TRBV12-3 or TRBV12-4 and TRBJ2-7; TRBD2 aligns across 7 bases. After removal of 3 bases from V and 4 bases from J, the junction contained 6 bases not matched to a gene. The CDR3 sequence is 14 residues long. The CDR3 region is CASSLASGDYEQYF. The DNA for the CDR3 is TGTGCCAGCAGTTTGGCCAGCGGGGATTACGAGCAGTACTTC.

The table lists this clonotype with a few counts. For the CDR3, the DNA is TGTGCCATCAGCAGGAGCTCCTACGAGCAGTACTTC. Its protein product is CAISRSSYEQYF. The J gene is TRBJ2-7, the V gene TRBV10-3; D call uncertain. Germline lookup yields CDR1 ENHRY and CDR2 SYGVKD. V was cut by 6 bases and J by 0 bases, with 6 bases left in between. The CDR3 extends over 12 amino acids.

In its sample, this clonotype was seen a few times. J is TRBJ2-5 and V is TRBV10-3; a possible D gene is TRBD1 (5 bases). In germline, CDR1 is ENHRY, CDR2 SYGVKD. The V and J ends lost 5 bases and 0 bases respectively, with 10 bases between them. The CDR3 spans 14 residues. Here the CDR3 DNA reads TGTGCCATCAGTCCGACAGAGTACCAAGAGACCCAGTACTTC. Translating gives CAISPTEYQETQYF.

The V and J genes are TRBV3-1 and TRBJ1-1; 11 nucleotides match TRBD1. The CDR3 spans 14 residues. CDR1 is LGHDT and CDR2 is YNNKEL in the germline V gene (reference sequence). The V segment lost 4 bases and the J segment 7 bases; nucleotides outside the gene matches: 5. The DNA of the CDR3 is TGTGCCAGCAGCCTTGGGACAGGGGGTAGTGAAGCTTTCTTT. It specifies CASSLGTGGSEAFF.

This clonotype appeared a few times. In DNA, the CDR3 is TGTGCCAGCGCAGGGACAGGGAAAAGGAATGAGCAGTTCTTC. Its protein product is CASAGTGKRNEQFF. The chain carries TRBV6-5 and TRBJ2-1, with 9 bases fitting TRBD1. V gave up 8 bases and J gave up 7 bases; unmatched junction bases: 9. Germline V gene data show CDR1 as MNHEY and CDR2 as SVGAGI. The CDR3 covers 14 residues.

The chain joins TRBV28 to TRBJ2-3; 11 bases line up with TRBD1. CDR1 is MDHEN and CDR2 is SYDVKM in the germline V gene. The CDR3 totals 15 residues. V shed 10 bases, J shed 5 bases, and the junction held 11 bases outside the gene matches. The CDR3 DNA reads as TGTGCCACCCAAGGGGGGACAGGGGGGAAAGATACGCAGTATTTT. Translating it yields CATQGGTGGKDTQYF.

This clonotype was counted between two and nine times. J is TRBJ1-1 and V is TRBV12-3 or TRBV12-4; perhaps TRBD1 as D (5 bases). V lost 6 bases and J lost 4, with 12 bases in between. There are 13 residues in the CDR3. The CDR3 spells CASSKLGTTEAFF. DNA of the CDR3: TGTGCCAGCAGCAAACTGGGGACCACTGAAGCTTTCTTT.

This clonotype was observed a few times. This chain links TRBV9 with TRBJ2-2, with 7 bases fitting TRBD2. V was pared by 0 bases and J by 4 bases, with 15 bases of the junction left unmatched. CDR1 is SGDLS, CDR2 YYNGEE, per germline. The CDR3 runs to 19 residues. The CDR3 protein is CASSVVPSGSTRGTGELFF. Written as DNA, the CDR3 is TGTGCCAGCAGCGTAGTTCCTAGCGGATCGACCCGGGGCACCGGGGAGCTGTTTTTT.

This clonotype occurred a few times. The chain is built from TRBV28 and TRBJ2-7; 9 nucleotides line up with TRBD2. Germline V gene sequence: CDR1 MDHEN, CDR2 SYDVKM. V shed 5 bases, J shed 0 bases, and the junction held 8 bases outside the gene matches. This CDR3 is 16 amino acids long. The CDR3 DNA follows: TGTGCCAGCAGTGACATCCTAGCGGGAAGCTCCTACGAGCAGTACTTC. It translates to CASSDILAGSSYEQYF.

The table lists this clonotype with a few counts. The chain has TRBV28 and TRBJ1-1; D is perhaps TRBD1 (6 bases). Germline values: CDR1 MDHEN, CDR2 SYDVKM. With 2 bases removed from V and 5 bases from J, the gap between germline ends came to 18 bases. The CDR3 runs 16 residues. The CDR3 DNA reads TGTGCCAGCAGTTTACCCCGGCAGGGGTTTCGAACTGAAGCTTTCTTT. This encodes CASSLPRQGFRTEAFF.

This clonotype was seen many times. The chain couples TRBV4-3 to TRBJ1-5; 7 nucleotides line up with TRBD1. The V gene end was trimmed by 4 bases and the J gene end by 4 bases; junction bases not matched to a gene: 4. Germline-derived CDR1 and CDR2 are LGHNA and YSLEER. The CDR3 covers 14 residues. CDR3 region: CASSLATGNQPQHF. The CDR3 DNA sequence: TGCGCCAGCAGCCTAGCGACAGGGAATCAGCCCCAGCATTTT.

This clonotype was seen many times. The rearrangement joins TRBV7-9 to TRBJ2-1; the D is unclear. The length of the CDR3 is 14 residues. Trimming pared 9 bases from V and 7 bases from J, leaving 19 bases between. The germline CDR1 and CDR2 sequences are SEHNR and FQNEAQ (reference sequence). The CDR3 DNA sequence: TGTGCCAGTAGGGCTCGGCACCCAGAAAATGAGCAGTTCTTC. Its translation: CASRARHPENEQFF.

The chain links TRBV7-2 to TRBJ2-3; D might be TRBD2 (7 bases). V shed 5 bases and J shed 0 bases, with 15 bases lying between them. Germline V CDR1 and CDR2: SGHTA, FQGNSA. This CDR3 spans 16 amino acids. The CDR3 spells CASSRGAGKSTDTQYF. The CDR3 nucleotides read TGTGCCAGCAGCCGGGGGGCAGGAAAAAGCACAGATACGCAGTATTTT.

By sample fraction, this clonotype is medium-sized. This chain uses TRBV7-2 with TRBJ2-1, with TRBD2 matching over 8 bases. V lost 5 bases to trimming and J lost 5 bases; unmatched junction nucleotides: 5. Germline values: CDR1 SGHTA, CDR2 FQGNSA. The CDR3 spans 14 residues. The CDR3 reads CASSPGLAHNEQFF. CDR3 coding DNA: TGTGCCAGCAGCCCCGGACTAGCACACAATGAGCAGTTCTTC. The variable domain in full, with the rest retrieved from reference TRBV7-2 and TRBJ2-1, is GAGVSQSPSNKVTEKGKDVELRCDPISGHTALYWYRQSLGQGLEFLIYFQGNSAPDKSGLPSDRFSAERTGGSVSTLTIQRTQQEDSAVYLCASSPGLAHNEQFFGPGTRLTVL.

The table lists this clonotype with a few counts. V usage is TRBV12-3 or TRBV12-4 and J usage is TRBJ1-1; 9 nucleotides agree with TRBD1. Germline trimming cut 7 bases from V and 3 bases from J; bases unmatched to any gene: 12. The CDR3 is 16 residues long. The chain's CDR3 is CASKGQGILSDTEAFF. In DNA form, the CDR3 reads TGTGCCAGCAAGGGACAGGGTATTTTGTCCGACACTGAAGCTTTCTTT.

A few counts support this clonotype. This sequence joins TRBV20-1 and TRBJ1-1; the match to TRBD1 covers 7 bases. V was clipped by 6 bases and J by 3 bases; unmatched bases: 4. The CDR3 length is 12 residues. Germline V lookup: CDR1 DFQATT, CDR2 SNEGSKA (reference sequence). The CDR3 nucleotides are TGCAGTGCCACAGACAGGGACACTGAAGCTTTCTTT. It codes for CSATDRDTEAFF.

This clonotype has just a few counts. This chain joins TRBV20-1 and TRBJ2-1; 9 nucleotides align to TRBD1. The V and J ends lost 0 bases and 4 bases, in that order; junction bases with no gene match: 1. The CDR3 contains 14 residues. Germline loops: CDR1 DFQATT, CDR2 SNEGSKA (reference sequence). The CDR3 DNA sequence: TGCAGTGCTAGAGAAGACAGGGGGTACAATGAGCAGTTCTTC. Translation gives CSAREDRGYNEQFF.

This clonotype was seen ten or more times. V and J are TRBV28 and TRBJ2-7, with 12 positions matching TRBD2. After removal of 3 bases from V and 2 bases from J, the junction contained 17 bases not matched to a gene. This CDR3 spans 20 amino acids. Germline-derived CDR1 and CDR2 are MDHEN and SYDVKM. The CDR3 nucleotides read TGTGCCAGCAGTTTCCCCTTCACCGACCGGACTAGCGGGACCGCCTACGAGCAGTACTTC. Translating gives CASSFPFTDRTSGTAYEQYF. Variable domain in full (rest from reference TRBV28 and TRBJ2-7): DVKVTQSSRYLVKRTGEKVFLECVQDMDHENMFWYRQDPGLGLRLIYFSYDVKMKEKGDIPEGYSVSREKKERFSLILESASTNQTSMYLCASSFPFTDRTSGTAYEQYFGPGTRLTVT.

There are many counts of this clonotype. The chain recombines TRBV4-3 with TRBJ1-6; D call uncertain. This CDR3 comprises 13 residues. Between the trimmed V and J ends, which lost 1 base and 7 bases, there was a span of 5 bases. In germline, CDR1 is LGHNA, CDR2 YSLEER. The CDR3 nucleotides are TGCGCCAGCAGCCAAGCGGCCAATTCACCCCTCCACTTT. Residues: CASSQAANSPLHF.

This clonotype was detected only a few times. The V gene is TRBV5-4, the J gene TRBJ2-7; D not certain. Germline V lookup: CDR1 SGHNT, CDR2 YYREEE (reference sequence). The CDR3 length is 15 residues. V dropped 4 bases and J dropped 0 bases, with 14 bases sitting between them. The chain's CDR3 is CASSPGRGSSYEQYF. DNA of the CDR3: TGTGCCAGCAGCCCCGGACGTGGAAGCTCCTACGAGCAGTACTTC.

This clonotype appeared many times. The chain carries TRBV29-1 and TRBJ2-7, with D unclear. V was clipped by 4 bases and J by 2 bases, with 12 bases between them. Germline V lookup: CDR1 SQVTM, CDR2 ANQGSEA. This CDR3 is built from 13 residues. The CDR3 here is CSVGKTSAYEQYF. The CDR3, as DNA: TGCAGCGTTGGGAAGACAAGCGCCTACGAGCAGTACTTC.

The table lists this clonotype with a few counts. This sequence joins TRBV12-5 and TRBJ2-5; TRBD1 might be the D (7 bases). CDR1 is LGHNT and CDR2 is FRNRAP in the germline V gene. The CDR3 has 14 residues. V lost 6 bases to trimming and J lost 5 bases, with 16 bases between them. CDR3 DNA sequence: TGTGCTAGTGGCCGGGGGACAGCCGGGGAGACCCAGTACTTC. Residues: CASGRGTAGETQYF.

This clonotype was observed at least ten times. The chain couples TRBV7-2 to TRBJ2-1; D is unresolved. Trimming removed 5 bases from V and 5 bases from J, with 19 bases in between. Germline V gene data show CDR1 as SGHTA and CDR2 as FQGNSA. CDR3 length equals 16 residues. CDR3 residues: CASSRLGGSSHNEQFF. For the CDR3, the DNA is TGTGCCAGCAGCCGACTGGGTGGTAGTTCCCACAATGAGCAGTTCTTC.

This clonotype appeared many times. The CDR3 protein is CASSQGSGRRNEQFF. The CDR3 nucleotides are TGTGCCAGCAGCCAGGGTAGCGGGAGACGTAATGAGCAGTTCTTC. J is TRBJ2-1 and V is TRBV14, with 9 bases that match TRBD2. The trim removed 3 bases at V and 7 bases at J, leaving 7 bases unmatched. This CDR3 region has 15 residues. Germline V gene sequence: CDR1 SGHDN, CDR2 FVKESK.

The gene calls are TRBV20-1 and TRBJ1-5; tentative D call: TRBD1 (5 bases). V was shortened by 6 bases and J by 0 bases, with 15 bases between the two germline ends. The CDR3 contains 15 residues. Germline V gives CDR1 DFQATT, CDR2 SNEGSKA (reference sequence). The CDR3 DNA is TGCAGTGCGCTTATACCGGGACCTAGCAATCAGCCCCAGCATTTT. It specifies CSALIPGPSNQPQHF.

Many counts were recorded for this clonotype. This chain uses TRBV24-1 with TRBJ2-5, with 10 bases that match TRBD1. V trimming: 5 bases; J trimming: 5 bases; junction bases outside the gene matches: 10. Looked up from germline, CDR1 is KGHDR and CDR2 is SFDVKD. CDR3 size: 16 residues. The CDR3 reads CATSVPGQGMAETQYF. Written as DNA, the CDR3 is TGTGCCACCAGTGTTCCGGGACAGGGGATGGCCGAGACCCAGTACTTC.

This clonotype was observed a few times. This chain links TRBV20-1 with TRBJ2-3, with D perhaps matching TRBD2 (5 bases). The CDR3 runs 12 residues. Germline loops: CDR1 DFQATT, CDR2 SNEGSKA (reference sequence). V was shortened by 3 bases and J by 4 bases, with 8 bases between the two germline ends. In nucleotides, the CDR3 is TGCAGTGCTAGTCGGCGGGCAGATACGCAGTATTTT. The encoded protein is CSASRRADTQYF.

In the case of this clonotype: It may be a read error: a sequence one base away is much more abundant. CDR3 region: CANSLGQLSYEQYF. In DNA, the CDR3 is TGTGCCAACAGCCTGGGACAGCTATCCTACGAGCAGTACTTC. The chain couples TRBV2 to TRBJ2-7; 7 bases fit TRBD1. There are 14 residues in the CDR3. Germline CDR1 and CDR2: SNHLY and FYNNEI. J was trimmed by 1 base and V by 10 bases; bases with no gene match: 10. The variable domain in full, with the rest retrieved from reference TRBV2 and TRBJ2-7, is EPEVTQTPSHQVTQMGQEVILRCVPISNHLYFYWYRQILGQKVEFLVSFYNNEISEKSEIFDDQFSVERPDGSNFTLKIRSTKLEDSAMYFCANSLGQLSYEQYFGPGTRLTVT.

This clonotype came up a few times. The chain is built from TRBV7-2 and TRBJ2-4; no firm D call. Deletions cut 5 bases from V and 2 bases from J, with 13 bases between. The germline V gene has CDR1 SGHTA and CDR2 FQGNSA. This CDR3 is built from 15 residues. This CDR3 is CASSPDEWSKNIQYF. The DNA for the CDR3 is TGTGCCAGCAGCCCCGACGAGTGGTCCAAAAACATTCAGTACTTC.

This clonotype was counted ten times or more. J is TRBJ1-1 and V is TRBV29-1; D perhaps matches TRBD1 (6 bases). The V gene lost 4 bases and the J gene lost 1 base, with 13 bases spanning the gap. The CDR3 is 14 amino acids. CDR1 and CDR2 (germline): SQVTM, ANQGSEA. The CDR3 is CSVVGDMGNTEAFF. CDR3 DNA: TGCAGCGTTGTAGGGGACATGGGGAACACTGAAGCTTTCTTT.

This clonotype was seen more than once but under ten times. The V and J genes are TRBV20-1 and TRBJ2-4; TRBD1 matches 7 bases. The V gene end was trimmed by 6 bases and the J gene end by 7 bases; junction bases not matched to a gene: 9. Germline CDR1 is DFQATT and CDR2 is SNEGSKA (reference sequence). The length of the CDR3 is 13 residues. CDR3 amino acids: CSADGQVSNIQYF. In nucleotides, the CDR3 is TGCAGTGCCGACGGACAGGTTTCGAACATTCAGTACTTC.